This entry is about one TCR beta chain. Its antigen is undetermined. Assay: immunoSEQ multiplex PCR; the TCRdb copy retains only in-frame clones and omits some. The sample lists 70,000 to 75,000 clones; approximately 95% were seen once. The source of the sample is a study of human thymus T cells. General study results and limits: Repertoires from thymus and blood appeared to show biased V and J gene usage. Thymic TCR repertoires of unrelated people reportedly overlapped highly.

From resections taken during corrective heart surgery, the thymus tissue was obtained. Those donating were healthy Finnish infants in corrective surgery for congenital heart defects. This clonotype was sampled from a girl less than two years old with a congenital heart defect but otherwise immunologically healthy. Sequencing was performed on thymus tissue.

The CDR3 spells CASSLYGYSNQPQHF. The CDR3 nucleotides are TGTGCCAGCAGCTTGTACGGGTATAGCAATCAGCCCCAGCATTTT. This rearrangement joins TRBV11-2 to TRBJ1-5; D is unresolved. V was clipped by 3 bases and J by 0 bases, with 9 bases between them. Germline CDR1 is SGHAT and CDR2 is FQNNGV. CDR3 length: 15 amino acids.